A selection of T cell receptor beta chains follows, all from one sample in a study of regulatory T cells in long-lasting Graves disease. TCRdb fed the multiplex PCR reads into MiXCR, producing one record per CDR3 protein. Found here are about 500,000 distinct CDR3 sequences, 16% of them singletons; the top ten hold more than 10%. In addition, the sample was reused for a study of T cells in Graves' hyperthyroidism and ophthalmopathy.

The material sequenced was peripheral blood mononuclear cells (PBMCs), taken at new diagnosis, from a patient treated with antithyroid drugs. These receptors all stem from a man aged 35-49 years with Graves disease. The CDR3 runs from the conserved cysteine through the conserved F or W. A D gene is named only where the DNA matches it firmly. Clone size is not always given. Where it is, it says once, few, many or a class for expanded clones.

TRBJ2-7 | NA | many | TRBV10-3 | TGTGCCATCAGCGAAATGGACAGCTCCTACGAGCAGTACTTC | CAISEMDSSYEQYF
TRBJ2-7 | NA | few | TRBV2 | TGTGCCAGCAGTGAACGGCGGGGCCCCTCCTACGAGCAGTACTTC | CASSERRGPSYEQYF
TRBJ2-7 | TRBD1 | NA | TRBV11-2 | TGTGCCAGCAGCCAAGGCATACGGGACAGGCGAACCGAGCAGTACTTC | CASSQGIRDRRTEQYF
TRBJ2-3 | NA | few | TRBV10-2 | TGCGCCAGCACGAACTCGCGCACAGATACGCAGTATTTT | CASTNSRTDTQYF
TRBJ2-7 | TRBD1 | many | TRBV7-7 | TGTGCTAGCAGCCAGAGTGTCGGGGCAGGGGGCGAGCAGTACTTC | CASSQSVGAGGEQYF
TRBJ2-1 | TRBD2 | many | TRBV3-1 | TGTGCCAGCAGCCGTCTAGCGGTCAACTACAATGAGCAGTTCTTC | CASSRLAVNYNEQFF
TRBJ2-2 | NA | few | TRBV11-2 | TGTGCCAGCAGCTTAATCGCCCCGGGGGTTCGAGGCACCGGGGAGCTGTTTTTT | CASSLIAPGVRGTGELFF
TRBJ2-5 | NA | many | TRBV7-6 | TGTGCCAGCAGGGATACGTTGGGGGAGAGGTTAGAGACCCAGTACTTC | CASRDTLGERLETQYF
TRBJ2-2 | NA | many | TRBV5-1 | TGCGCCAGCAGCTTCCCTTATAACACCGGGGAGCTGTTTTTT | CASSFPYNTGELFF
TRBJ2-5 | NA | NA | TRBV12-5 | TGTGCTAGTTCGTTCGGAAGACTGGAGCAAGAGACCCAGTACTTC | CASSFGRLEQETQYF
TRBJ2-1 | NA | many | TRBV20-1 | TGCAGTGCTTCCCCCGACAGGGCGCGAGCGGGGTGGTCCTACAATGAGCAGTTCTTC | CSASPDRARAGWSYNEQFF
TRBJ2-7 | TRBD2 | many | TRBV29-1 | TGCAGCGTTGAATCTCCTAGCGGGAATTACTCCTACGAGCAGTACTTC | CSVESPSGNYSYEQYF
TRBJ1-2 | NA | few | TRBV29-1 | TGCAGCGTTGAAGCGAACCTCCGGATCTATGGCTACACCTTC | CSVEANLRIYGYTF
TRBJ1-5 | NA | many | TRBV28 | TGTGCCAGCAGCTTATCAGGGGGCAATCAGCCCCAGCATTTT | CASSLSGGNQPQHF
TRBJ1-4 | NA | few | TRBV4-1 | TGCGCCAGCAGCTCAGAGGGCAGGGTAAAACTGTTTTTT | CASSSEGRVKLFF
TRBJ2-1 | TRBD2 | few | TRBV30 | TGTGCCTGGAGTTACTACGGGACTAGCGGCTACAATGAGCAGTTCTTC | CAWSYYGTSGYNEQFF
TRBJ1-4 | NA | NA | TRBV29-1 | TGCAGCGTTGAAACCGAGGACATTAATGAAAAACTGTTTTTT | CSVETEDINEKLFF
TRBJ2-7 | NA | few | TRBV3-1 | TGTGCCAGCAGCCAAGGCGTCAGCCTCTCCTACGAGCAGTACTTC | CASSQGVSLSYEQYF
TRBJ1-1 | NA | many | TRBV5-5 | TGTGCCAGCAGCTGGACAGACACTGAAGCTTTCTTT | CASSWTDTEAFF
TRBJ1-2 | TRBD1 | NA | TRBV28 | TGTGCCAGCAATCTCGGACAGGGTGACAGCTACACCTTC | CASNLGQGDSYTF
TRBJ2-1 | NA | few | TRBV9 | TGTGCCAGCAGCACACCTTCGGCCCAGTATAGCTCCTACAATGAGCAGTTCTTC | CASSTPSAQYSSYNEQFF
TRBJ2-7 | TRBD2 | many | TRBV2 | TGTGCCAGCAGTGCCCTAGCGGTGACCTCCTACGAGCAGTACTTC | CASSALAVTSYEQYF
TRBJ2-7 | NA | many | TRBV2 | TGTGCCAGCAGTGGGGGGGACACCTACGAGCAGTACTTC | CASSGGDTYEQYF
TRBJ2-1 | NA | NA | TRBV12-3/TRBV12-4 | TGTGCCAGCAGTGCGGGGATCCACAATGAGCAGTTCTTC | CASSAGIHNEQFF
TRBJ1-2 | TRBD1 | NA | TRBV19 | TGTGCCAGTAACCAGGGGGACTATGGCTACACCTTC | CASNQGDYGYTF
TRBJ1-2 | NA | NA | TRBV9 | TGTGCCAGCGGGTCTCCTAAAGGGTCCTATGGCTACACCTTC | CASGSPKGSYGYTF
TRBJ2-7 | NA | few | TRBV5-6 | TGTGCCAGCAGCGACGGACCGAGCACTCGCCTGGAGCAGTACTTC | CASSDGPSTRLEQYF
TRBJ2-7 | TRBD1 | few | TRBV12-3/TRBV12-4 | TGTGCCAGCAGACTGACAGGGAAGGGCGAGCAGTACTTC | CASRLTGKGEQYF
TRBJ2-1 | TRBD2 | many | TRBV27 | TGTGCCAGCAGTTTATTGGGCGGGAGCTCCTACAATGAGCAGTTCTTC | CASSLLGGSSYNEQFF
TRBJ2-7 | NA | NA | TRBV20-1 | TGCAGTGCGCCGGGGTCGCGCGGTTTCTCCTACGAGCAGTACTTC | CSAPGSRGFSYEQYF
TRBJ2-3 | TRBD2 | NA | TRBV6-4 | TGTGCCAGCAGCGATCTAGCGGGAGTAGTAGATACGCAGTATTTT | CASSDLAGVVDTQYF
TRBJ1-4 | NA | NA | TRBV6-1 | TGTGCCAGCTCATGGGCCGGAGAAAAACTGTTTTTT | CASSWAGEKLFF
TRBJ2-2 | TRBD2 | many | TRBV7-6 | TGTGCCAGCAGCTTCCTGACTAGCGGGAGTTCGAACGGGGAGCTGTTTTTT | CASSFLTSGSSNGELFF
TRBJ2-1 | TRBD2 | NA | TRBV5-1 | TGCGCCAGCAGCTTGGAACTAGCGGGAGTGGATGAGCAGTTCTTC | CASSLELAGVDEQFF
TRBJ2-1 | NA | few | TRBV6-9 | TGTGCCAGCAGTTACTCTCCGGTGGATGAGCAGTTCTTC | CASSYSPVDEQFF
TRBJ1-1 | TRBD1 | NA | TRBV25-1 | TGTGCCAGCAGTGAGAGGACAGGGGCTGGCACTGAAGCTTTCTTT | CASSERTGAGTEAFF
TRBJ1-3 | NA | many | TRBV18 | TGTGCCAGCTCACCGGGGATCTCTGGAAACACCATATATTTT | CASSPGISGNTIYF
TRBJ2-5 | TRBD2 | NA | TRBV5-6 | TGTGCCAGCAGCTTGGAGGGACTAGCGGGAGGGGCTGGGAATGAGCAGTACTTC | CASSLEGLAGGAGNEQYF
TRBJ2-5 | TRBD1 | NA | TRBV6-7 | TGTGCCAGCAGTTACTCGAGCTACAGGGGGCGCGAGACCCAGTACTTC | CASSYSSYRGRETQYF
TRBJ2-7 | NA | many | TRBV5-1 | TGCGCCAGCAGCTCTGTAGTGGGGGTGTACGAGCAGTACTTC | CASSSVVGVYEQYF
TRBJ2-7 | TRBD2 | many | TRBV20-1 | TGCAGTGCTAGACCCTTGGGGGCGGGAGGTGTTTACGAGCAGTACTTC | CSARPLGAGGVYEQYF
TRBJ1-4 | TRBD1 | few | TRBV7-9 | TGTGCCAGCAGCTTTAGACTGGGACAGCTTAATGAAAAACTGTTTTTT | CASSFRLGQLNEKLFF
TRBJ2-1 | NA | NA | TRBV7-9 | TGTGCCAGCAGCCCCCGACAGTACTACAATGAGCAGTTCTTC | CASSPRQYYNEQFF
TRBJ2-5 | NA | NA | TRBV12-3/TRBV12-4 | TGTGCCAACAGGGAAGGGCAGTACCAAGAGACCCAGTACTTC | CANREGQYQETQYF
TRBJ1-1 | NA | many | TRBV2 | TGTGCCAGCAGTCAAGACATCACTGAAGCTTTCTTT | CASSQDITEAFF
TRBJ2-7 | TRBD2 | many | TRBV3-1 | TGTGCCAGCAGTCGCGACTTCGTAGCGGGAGCTGTCGAGCAGTACTTC | CASSRDFVAGAVEQYF
TRBJ2-3 | TRBD2 | many | TRBV18 | TGTGCCAGCTCACAACTAGCGGGAGATACAGATACGCAGTATTTT | CASSQLAGDTDTQYF
TRBJ2-7 | NA | NA | TRBV5-1 | TGCGCCAGCAGCTTGGGGCAGGAACATTACGAGCAGTACTTC | CASSLGQEHYEQYF
TRBJ2-3 | TRBD2 | many | TRBV5-1 | TGCGCCAGCAGCTTGGGGGGTAGCGGGATTGTTGTAAATACGCAGTATTTT | CASSLGGSGIVVNTQYF
TRBJ2-1 | NA | many | TRBV28 | TGTGCCAGCAGTTTAGAGGATAGCGATTACAATGAGCAGTTCTTC | CASSLEDSDYNEQFF